This is a list of T cell receptor beta chains from one sample in a study of CD8+ T cells in alopecia areata. Data came from immunoSEQ multiplex PCR; TCRdb stores just in-frame clones and leaves some out. The sample carries 150,000 or so clones, 80% to 90% recorded once. This specimen was CD8+ T cells sorted from blood, taken at week 0. The receptors shown here come from a human donor with alopecia areata. The CDR3 runs from the conserved cysteine through the conserved F or W. A D gene is named only where the DNA matches it firmly. The size entry is marked missing in some rows and otherwise reads once, few, many or a size class.

abundance,d_gene,v_gene,j_gene,CDR3aa,CDR3nt
.,.,TRBV5-1,TRBJ2-1,CASSLGGGYNEQFF,TGCGCCAGCAGCTTGGGGGGCGGCTACAATGAGCAGTTCTTC
.,TRBD2,TRBV11-2,TRBJ2-1,CASSEGTTLSQFF,TGTGCCAGCAGCGAAGGGACTACTCTTTCGCAGTTCTTC
.,.,TRBV11-2,TRBJ2-4,CASSFEGDGIQYF,TGTGCCAGCAGCTTCGAAGGGGACGGCATTCAGTACTTC
few,.,TRBV29-1,TRBJ2-3,CSVEGQHGRDTQYF,TGCAGCGTTGAAGGACAGCATGGTAGAGATACGCAGTATTTT
.,.,TRBV9,TRBJ1-1,CASSPSGDVTEAFF,TGTGCCAGCAGCCCCTCAGGGGATGTAACTGAAGCTTTCTTT
.,.,TRBV11-2,TRBJ2-7,CASSSANYRGGEQYF,TGTGCCAGCAGCTCCGCTAACTACAGGGGAGGCGAGCAGTACTTC
.,.,TRBV6-1,TRBJ1-1,CASSEGAHVLAEAFF,TGTGCCAGCAGTGAAGGGGCCCATGTGTTGGCTGAAGCTTTCTTT
.,TRBD2,TRBV7-6,TRBJ2-3,CASSSYAGGPTDTQYF,TGTGCCAGCAGCTCGTACGCGGGAGGGCCGACAGATACGCAGTATTTT
.,TRBD2,TRBV14,TRBJ2-3,CASSLGPGLAGAADTQYF,TGTGCCAGCAGCCTCGGCCCGGGACTAGCGGGGGCAGCAGATACGCAGTATTTT
.,TRBD1,TRBV5-1,TRBJ2-7,CASSLGQGDDEQYF,TGCGCCAGCAGCTTGGGGCAGGGGGACGACGAGCAGTACTTC
.,.,TRBV5-1,TRBJ2-5,CASSVNGETQYF,TGCGCCAGCAGCGTTAATGGAGAGACCCAGTACTTC
.,TRBD1,TRBV27,TRBJ2-1,CASTYAGGLYNEQFF,TGTGCCAGCACCTATGCAGGGGGTTTATACAATGAGCAGTTCTTC
.,.,TRBV27,TRBJ2-3,CASSSTRGGQYF,TGTGCCAGCAGTTCGACTAGGGGGGGGCAGTATTTT
few,TRBD1,TRBV4-1,TRBJ2-1,CASSQDPGQPYNEQFF,TGCGCCAGCAGCCAAGATCCGGGACAGCCTTACAATGAGCAGTTCTTC
.,.,TRBV27,TRBJ2-1,CASSLTSNRNEQFF,TGTGCCAGCAGTTTAACTTCTAACCGCAATGAGCAGTTCTTC
.,.,TRBV5-6,TRBJ2-1,CASSLEGGDFSYNEQFF,TGTGCCAGCAGCTTGGAAGGTGGAGACTTTTCCTACAATGAGCAGTTCTTC
few,TRBD2,TRBV23-1,TRBJ2-2,CASSPPLAGFGTGELFF,TGCGCCAGCAGTCCACCACTAGCGGGATTTGGCACCGGGGAGCTGTTTTTT
.,.,TRBV15,TRBJ2-3,CATGEKIPITDTQYF,TGTGCCACCGGGGAAAAAATTCCGATCACAGATACGCAGTATTTT
.,TRBD1,TRBV5-4,TRBJ2-7,CASSSGTGSYEQYF,TGTGCCAGCAGCTCCGGGACAGGATCCTACGAGCAGTACTTC
.,TRBD2,TRBV27,TRBJ2-7,CASSFTGGPYEQYF,TGTGCCAGCAGTTTTACGGGAGGGCCCTACGAGCAGTACTTC
.,TRBD2,TRBV6-1,TRBJ2-1,CASSEREVNEQFF,TGTGCCAGCAGTGAACGGGAGGTAAATGAGCAGTTCTTC
.,TRBD1,TRBV4-2,TRBJ2-2,CASTRDRSNTGELFF,TGTGCCAGCACCCGGGACAGATCGAACACCGGGGAGCTGTTTTTT
.,.,TRBV29-1,TRBJ1-2,CSAAAGNGYTF,TGCAGCGCCGCGGCGGGGAATGGCTACACCTTC
.,TRBD2,TRBV5-1,TRBJ2-7,CASSLELANTYEQYF,TGCGCCAGCAGCTTGGAACTAGCGAATACCTACGAGCAGTACTTC
few,.,TRBV27,TRBJ2-7,CASSFGTGQGRYF,TGTGCCAGCAGTTTCGGGACTGGGCAAGGACGGTACTTC
.,.,TRBV5-1,TRBJ2-3,CASSPPGTSPSTDTQYF,TGCGCCAGCAGCCCCCCAGGGACTTCCCCTAGCACAGATACGCAGTATTTT
.,.,TRBV25-1,TRBJ2-3,CASSDITDTQYF,TGTGCCAGCAGTGATATCACAGATACGCAGTATTTT
.,.,TRBV7-9,TRBJ1-2,CASSSGGVNYGYTF,TGTGCCAGCAGTTCCGGGGGGGTGAACTATGGCTACACCTTC
.,TRBD2,TRBV29-1,TRBJ2-1,CSVTSGSRNEQFF,TGCAGCGTGACTAGCGGGAGTAGGAATGAGCAGTTCTTC
.,.,TRBV7-9,TRBJ2-7,CASSGRGSADSSEQYF,TGTGCCAGCAGCGGCCGAGGAAGCGCCGACTCTAGCGAGCAGTACTTC
.,TRBD1,TRBV27,TRBJ2-7,CASSAPGQGVDEQYF,TGTGCCAGCAGCGCACCCGGACAGGGGGTCGACGAGCAGTACTTC
.,.,TRBV29-1,TRBJ2-3,CSVEAGITENTDTQYF,TGCAGCGTTGAAGCGGGTATCACCGAGAACACAGATACGCAGTATTTT